This TCR beta chain was identified in a study of T cell repertoires in cytomegalovirus infection. Overall study context: Shared public TCR beta signatures pointed to both CMV infection and a matching HLA type.

About this clonotype: Antigen: not known.

The CDR3 contains 14 residues. The V gene's germline CDR1 is SGHVS and CDR2 FNYEAQ. V trimming: 5 bases; J trimming: 4 bases; junction bases outside the gene matches: 7. Study-level findings and limits: Dominating the ex vivo response were TCR beta clonotypes that were CMV-specific and HLA-C-restricted. Carriage of CMV together with the relevant HLA was identifiable through cumulative public TCR beta family frequency.

TCRdb processed the reads anew with MiXCR; each CDR3 protein has one entry. The table has around 300,000 distinct CDR3 sequences, roughly a fifth seen once; the top ten hold roughly 19%. The sample was cultured PBMCs, taken from culture after CMV antigen stimulation. This rearrangement joins TRBV7-6 to TRBJ2-5, with 7 bases that match TRBD1. The receptor comes from a human donor in good health (CMV status not recorded). Some clones in this sample may be carry-over from other donors' samples. CDR3 loop: CASSPQGFLETQYF. The CDR3 nucleotides read TGTGCCAGCAGCCCACAGGGGTTTCTAGAGACCCAGTACTTC.